What follows are 24 T cell receptor beta chains derived from one specimen sequenced in a study of T-cell memory formation after mild COVID-19. One entry per CDR3 protein, called by TCRdb with MiXCR from the 5' RACE reads. In the table there are a few hundred thousand distinct CDR3 sequences, 16% of which are singletons. Input material: PBMCs or a T cell subset sorted from them (not recorded which). The receptors stem from a young man who had mild COVID-19 (a few samples of this study predate the infection). Cell type and time point are not known.

This chain links TRBV19 with TRBJ2-2; D not resolved. The CDR3 is 13 residues long. Germline CDR1 reads LNHDA; CDR2 reads SQIVND (reference sequence). The V gene lost 5 bases and the J gene lost 7 bases, with 11 bases spanning the gap. The CDR3 DNA follows: TGTGCCAGTAGTTCTCTCCGGAACGGGGAGCTGTTTTTT. Its translation: CASSSLRNGELFF.

The chain couples TRBV6-5 to TRBJ1-1; no reliable D call. The V end lost 6 bases, the J end lost 4 bases, and 21 bases lay between the germline ends. CDR3 size: 16 residues. Germline values: CDR1 MNHEY, CDR2 SVGAGI. This CDR3 reads CASRPARNTPGTEAFF. CDR3 bases: TGTGCCAGCAGACCCGCGAGGAATACCCCCGGCACTGAAGCTTTCTTT.

The V call is TRBV19, the J call TRBJ1-2; maybe TRBD1 (6 bases). From germline, CDR1 is LNHDA and CDR2 SQIVND (reference sequence). Trimming stripped 5 bases from V and 4 bases from J, with 14 bases between. This CDR3 is 14 amino acids long. The CDR3 here is CASSPNREGYGYTF. DNA for the CDR3: TGTGCCAGTAGTCCTAACAGGGAGGGCTATGGCTACACCTTC.

The V gene is TRBV6-6, the J gene TRBJ2-3; 11 bases line up with TRBD2. The length of the CDR3 is 18 residues. Germline V lookup: CDR1 MNHNY, CDR2 SVGAGI (reference sequence). The trim removed 6 bases at V and 3 bases at J, leaving 14 bases unmatched. CDR3 loop: CASRSLSGTSGRTDTQYF. The DNA of the CDR3 is TGTGCCAGCAGGTCTCTGTCCGGGACTAGCGGCAGAACAGATACGCAGTATTTT.

The table lists this clonotype with many counts. The chain couples TRBV7-9 to TRBJ1-5; D gene ambiguous. The CDR3 length is 13 residues. Per germline, CDR1 SEHNR and CDR2 FQNEAQ (reference sequence). The V end was cut by 2 bases, the J end by 1 base, with 3 bases between. Written as DNA, the CDR3 is TGTGCCAGCAGCTTAACGAGCAATCAGCCCCAGCATTTT. It yields the protein CASSLTSNQPQHF.

The rearrangement uses TRBV5-1 and TRBJ2-3; D is uncertain. Germline CDR1 is SGHRS and CDR2 is YFSETQ. The CDR3 has 16 residues. The V gene lost 3 bases and the J gene lost 0 bases, with 14 bases spanning the gap. As DNA, the CDR3 is TGCGCCAGCAGCTCCCACCTAGGGCCTAGCACAGATACGCAGTATTTT. It translates to CASSSHLGPSTDTQYF.

The chain links TRBV7-3 to TRBJ2-3, with a possible D match to TRBD1 (7 bases). CDR1 SGHTA and CDR2 FQGTGA come from the germline V gene. This CDR3 contains 16 residues. V shed 6 bases and J shed 2 bases, with 18 bases lying between them. The CDR3 nucleotides read TGTGCCAGCAGGGCCGCGGGACAGAGCCTCACAGATACGCAGTATTTT. Its protein product is CASRAAGQSLTDTQYF. The whole variable domain, filled in from reference TRBV7-3 and TRBJ2-3, reads GAGVSQTPSNKVTEKGKYVELRCDPISGHTALYWYRQSLGQGPEFLIYFQGTGAADDSGLPNDRFFAVRPEGSVSTLKIQRTERGDSAVYLCASRAAGQSLTDTQYFGPGTRLTVL.

This clonotype came up many times. The rearrangement uses TRBV7-8 and TRBJ2-1; TRBD1 aligns across 7 bases. Germline V lookup: CDR1 SGHVS, CDR2 FQNEAQ. The CDR3 runs to 17 residues. The J segment lost 0 bases and the V segment lost 2 bases, leaving 7 bases of the junction unmatched. The DNA for the CDR3 is TGTGCCAGCAGCTTATTGGGACAGAGTCGCTCCTACAATGAGCAGTTCTTC. Its translation: CASSLLGQSRSYNEQFF. Variable domain in full (rest from reference TRBV7-8 and TRBJ2-1): GAGVSQSPRYKVAKRGQDVALRCDPISGHVSLFWYQQALGQGPEFLTYFQNEAQLDKSGLPSDRFFAERPEGSVSTLKIQRTQQEDSAVYLCASSLLGQSRSYNEQFFGPGTRLTVL.

This clonotype was recorded only once. V usage is TRBV5-6 and J usage is TRBJ2-5, with D perhaps given as TRBD1 or TRBD2 (6 bases each). Trimming cost V 7 bases and J 2 bases, with 12 bases left between them. This CDR3 spans 13 amino acids. Germline V gene data show CDR1 as SGHDT and CDR2 as YYEEEE. CDR3 protein: CASGGTRQETQYF. In DNA form, the CDR3 reads TGTGCCAGCGGCGGGACAAGACAAGAGACCCAGTACTTC.

The CDR3 nucleotides read TGCGCCAGCAGCATAAGACAGGGGGCGGGCACTGAAGCTTTCTTT. This encodes CASSIRQGAGTEAFF. The V and J genes are TRBV4-1 and TRBJ1-1, with 10 bases fitting TRBD1. Losses at the gene ends were 5 bases for V and 4 bases for J; bases not matched to a gene: 7. There are 15 residues in the CDR3. Germline V gene lookup returns CDR1 MGHRA and CDR2 YSYEKL.

The table lists this clonotype with a few counts. The chain couples TRBV5-1 to TRBJ2-5; 9 bases agree with TRBD2. The CDR3 is made up of 16 amino acids. Per the germline V gene, CDR1 is SGHRS and CDR2 is YFSETQ. With 4 bases clipped from V and 1 base from J, the junction kept 8 bases outside the gene matches. CDR3 DNA: TGCGCCAGCAGCAACCGTGGACTAGCGCTCCAAGAGACCCAGTACTTC. Its translation: CASSNRGLALQETQYF. Variable domain in full (rest from reference TRBV5-1 and TRBJ2-5): KAGVTQTPRYLIKTRGQQVTLSCSPISGHRSVSWYQQTPGQGLQFLFEYFSETQRNKGNFPGRFSGRQFSNSRSEMNVSTLELGDSALYLCASSNRGLALQETQYFGPGTRLLVL.

J is TRBJ2-5 and V is TRBV11-2; D possibly corresponds to TRBD2 (7 bases). Germline CDR1 reads SGHAT; CDR2 reads FQNNGV. Trimming removed 5 bases from V and 5 bases from J, with 15 bases in between. The CDR3 loop spans 14 amino acids. The CDR3 DNA reads TGTGCCAGCAGCCGCCTGTCGGGGGGCGAGACCCAGTACTTC. Residues: CASSRLSGGETQYF.

The V call is TRBV3-2, the J call TRBJ2-7. TRBV3-2 is recorded as a pseudogene. The CDR3 has 13 amino acids. CDR3 nucleotide sequence: TGTGCCAGCAGCCAAGATTGGCCCTTCGAGCAGTACGTC. Amino acid sequence: CASSQDWPFEQYV.

This clonotype occurred a few times. This chain connects TRBV7-2 to TRBJ2-3, with 9 nucleotides matching TRBD2. The CDR3 totals 20 residues. V was pared by 1 base and J by 0 bases, with 14 bases of the junction left unmatched. Germline V gene data show CDR1 as SGHTA and CDR2 as FQGNSA. CDR3 DNA: TGTGCCAGCAGCTTAGAGGGCCCTATTAGCGGGGGTGCTAGCACAGATACGCAGTATTTT. This gives the protein CASSLEGPISGGASTDTQYF.

The chain employs TRBV20-1 and TRBJ2-1; weak D call: TRBD1 (5 bases). The V and J ends lost 5 bases and 3 bases respectively, with 8 bases between them. Germline V gives CDR1 DFQATT, CDR2 SNEGSKA (reference sequence). CDR3 length: 12 residues. The CDR3 coding sequence is TGCAGTGCTCTTCAGGGCTACAATGAGCAGTTCTTC. It encodes CSALQGYNEQFF.

This clonotype was counted only a few times. The chain combines TRBV7-3 with TRBJ2-7; 10 bases agree with TRBD2. The CDR3 is made up of 14 amino acids. The germline CDR1 and CDR2 sequences are SGHTA and FQGTGA. J gave up 6 bases and V 5 bases, and 7 bases lay outside the gene matches. The CDR3 is CASSKSGGAGEQYF. Here the CDR3 DNA reads TGTGCCAGCAGCAAAAGCGGGGGGGCTGGCGAGCAGTACTTC.

This clonotype showed up just a few times. This chain uses TRBV2 with TRBJ2-4; D may be TRBD2 (6 bases). With 4 bases removed from V and 8 bases from J, the gap between germline ends came to 15 bases. Germline V gene sequence: CDR1 SNHLY, CDR2 FYNNEI. The CDR3 sequence is 14 residues long. The CDR3 DNA is TGTGCCAGCAGTGCGGGCTATCGCGGGGACATTCAGTACTTC. Translation: CASSAGYRGDIQYF.

This clonotype showed up just a few times. The chain combines TRBV20-1 with TRBJ2-6, with D hard to call. This CDR3 has 14 amino acids. Germline-derived CDR1 and CDR2 are DFQATT and SNEGSKA (reference sequence). The germline V and J ends were trimmed by 0 bases and 1 base, with 4 bases remaining between them. The CDR3: CSARDTSGANVLTF. In nucleotides, the CDR3 is TGCAGTGCTAGAGATACTTCTGGGGCCAACGTCCTGACTTTC.

The J gene is TRBJ2-5, the V gene TRBV7-2; D not certain. V was cut by 3 bases and J by 5 bases, with 10 bases left in between. CDR1 is SGHTA and CDR2 is FQGNSA in the germline V gene. The CDR3 is made up of 13 amino acids. The CDR3 sequence is CASSLRRGETQYF. The CDR3 region has the DNA TGTGCCAGCAGCTTGCGGCGTGGGGAGACCCAGTACTTC.

This clonotype has just a few counts. The chain links TRBV7-9 to TRBJ2-2; 8 bases are shared with TRBD1. The germline V gene has CDR1 SEHNR and CDR2 FQNEAQ (reference sequence). Germline trimming cut 3 bases from V and 6 bases from J; bases unmatched to any gene: 3. CDR3 length equals 14 residues. In DNA form, the CDR3 reads TGTGCCAGCAGCTTCGCGACAGGGGCCGGGGAGCTGTTTTTT. This codes for CASSFATGAGELFF.

This clonotype appeared a few times. The V and J genes are TRBV7-2 and TRBJ2-3; 11 bases match TRBD2. The CDR3 is 19 amino acids. Per germline, CDR1 SGHTA and CDR2 FQGNSA. J was trimmed by 2 bases and V by 5 bases; bases with no gene match: 15. The CDR3 protein is CASSPGWASGGSFTDTQYF. The CDR3 nucleotides read TGTGCCAGCAGCCCCGGGTGGGCTAGCGGGGGGTCCTTCACAGATACGCAGTATTTT.

The DNA for the CDR3 is TGCAGTGTTCCCGTCCCAGGGGGAGGTGAGCAGTACGTC. This gives the protein CSVPVPGGGEQYV. This chain links TRBV20-1 with TRBJ2-7, with a weak D call TRBD1 (7 bases). Trimming removed 7 bases at V and 7 bases at J, with 20 bases between. The CDR3 is 13 residues long. Germline V gives CDR1 DFQATT, CDR2 SNEGSKA (reference sequence).

The V and J genes are TRBV20-1 and TRBJ2-1; 9 bases align to TRBD2. J gave up 9 bases and V 5 bases, and 11 bases lay outside the gene matches. The CDR3 has 14 residues. Looked up from germline, CDR1 is DFQATT and CDR2 is SNEGSKA (reference sequence). DNA for the CDR3: TGCAGTGCTGCAAAGGGCGGGGGGGCCACTGAGCAGTTCTTC. Translating gives CSAAKGGGATEQFF.

This clonotype was counted a few times. The chain is built from TRBV28 and TRBJ2-3; a weak D match, TRBD1 (8 bases). The V and J ends lost 5 bases and 6 bases respectively, with 18 bases between them. CDR3 size: 15 residues. The germline CDR1 and CDR2 sequences are MDHEN and SYDVKM. CDR3 residues: CASSLTGQGGDTQYF. The CDR3 DNA follows: TGTGCCAGCAGTCTCACCGGACAGGGAGGGGATACGCAGTATTTT.